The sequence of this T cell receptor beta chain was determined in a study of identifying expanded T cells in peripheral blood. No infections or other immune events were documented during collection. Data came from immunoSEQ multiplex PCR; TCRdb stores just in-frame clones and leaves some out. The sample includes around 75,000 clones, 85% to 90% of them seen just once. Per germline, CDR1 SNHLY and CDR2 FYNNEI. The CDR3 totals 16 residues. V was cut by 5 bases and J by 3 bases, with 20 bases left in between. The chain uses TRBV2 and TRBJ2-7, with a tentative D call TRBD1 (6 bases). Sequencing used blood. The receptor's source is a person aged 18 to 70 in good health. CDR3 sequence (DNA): TGTGCCAGCAGTCGGGCAGGGGAAGGGGGATTCTACGAGCAGTACTTC. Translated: CASSRAGEGGFYEQYF.